These T cell receptor beta chains were read from a single sample in a study of cytomegalovirus exposure and HLA in healthy donors. Only in-frame clones appear in the TCRdb table, and some are missing; sequencing was by immunoSEQ multiplex PCR. The sample has about 150,000 clones; 80% are singletons. Specimen: PBMCs. The receptor source for this set is a young man in good health and CMV-seronegative. CDR3s include the opening cysteine and the closing phenylalanine or tryptophan. Fields, in order: CDR3 DNA, CDR3 protein, J gene, D gene, V gene, clone size. D genes are given only for firm matches. Some rows mark clone size as missing; the rest say once, few, many or name a class of expanded clone.

DNA: TGTGCCAGCAGCGTAGCAGCGGGAGTCGCAGAGACCCAGTACTTC
CDR3: CASSVAAGVAETQYF
J: TRBJ2-5
D: TRBD2
V: TRBV9
size: NA

DNA: TGTGCCAGCAGCTCACGTAGCGGGAGGGGGGAGAATACGCAGTATTTT
CDR3: CASSSRSGRGENTQYF
J: TRBJ2-3
D: TRBD2
V: TRBV5-4
size: NA

DNA: TGTGCCAGCTCACTGGGGACAGGGATTAACACTGAAGCTTTCTTT
CDR3: CASSLGTGINTEAFF
J: TRBJ1-1
D: TRBD1
V: TRBV18
size: NA

DNA: TGTGCCTGGAGTGGGGGGACAGGGGGGGATAACACTGAAGCTTTCTTT
CDR3: CAWSGGTGGDNTEAFF
J: TRBJ1-1
D: TRBD1
V: TRBV30
size: NA

DNA: TGTGCCAGCAGGGGACTAGCGGGAAACGCGAACACCGGGGAGCTGTTTTTT
CDR3: CASRGLAGNANTGELFF
J: TRBJ2-2
D: TRBD2
V: TRBV7-9
size: NA

DNA: TGCGCCAGCAGTGCCACTAGCGGGCGCACAGATACGCAGTATTTT
CDR3: CASSATSGRTDTQYF
J: TRBJ2-3
D: TRBD2
V: TRBV10-2
size: NA

DNA: TGTGCCAGCAGCTTCGGACAGGGGCGAAACTACGAGCAGTACTTC
CDR3: CASSFGQGRNYEQYF
J: TRBJ2-7
D: TRBD1
V: TRBV7-9
size: NA

DNA: TGTGCCAGCACCGTACTAGTGGGCACCGGGGAGCTGTTTTTT
CDR3: CASTVLVGTGELFF
J: TRBJ2-2
D: NA
V: TRBV6-1
size: NA

DNA: TGCAGCGCCGTGAGGTGGCGGGAGGGCGCGGGCGAGCAGTACTTC
CDR3: CSAVRWREGAGEQYF
J: TRBJ2-7
D: TRBD2
V: TRBV29-1
size: NA

DNA: TGTGCCAGCAGCTTAGCTGGGACAGGAGCTGGCTACACCTTC
CDR3: CASSLAGTGAGYTF
J: TRBJ1-2
D: TRBD1
V: TRBV7-9
size: NA

DNA: TGTGCCAGCAGTTTGGGGAGACGGTTTCAGCCCCAGCATTTT
CDR3: CASSLGRRFQPQHF
J: TRBJ1-5
D: NA
V: TRBV28
size: once

DNA: TGTGCCAGTAGTATTCTTGGCGGGTCTTACGAGCAGTACTTC
CDR3: CASSILGGSYEQYF
J: TRBJ2-7
D: NA
V: TRBV19
size: NA

DNA: TGTGCCAGCAGCTTTACAGACCTATCCTACGAGCAGTACTTC
CDR3: CASSFTDLSYEQYF
J: TRBJ2-7
D: NA
V: TRBV5-5
size: NA

DNA: TGTGCCAGCAGTTTAGCACAGGGGGCCAATCAGCCCCAGCATTTT
CDR3: CASSLAQGANQPQHF
J: TRBJ1-5
D: TRBD1
V: TRBV28
size: NA

DNA: TGTGCCAGCAGTGAGGCGGGAGCTCGGCACGAGCAGTACTTC
CDR3: CASSEAGARHEQYF
J: TRBJ2-7
D: TRBD2
V: TRBV25-1
size: NA

DNA: TGTGCCAGCTCACCGATCCAGGGAAACACTGAAGCTTTCTTT
CDR3: CASSPIQGNTEAFF
J: TRBJ1-1
D: NA
V: TRBV18
size: NA

DNA: TGTGCCAGTAGTAGAGGGACAGGCATATTCATGAACACTGAAGCTTTCTTT
CDR3: CASSRGTGIFMNTEAFF
J: TRBJ1-1
D: TRBD1
V: TRBV19
size: NA